This T cell receptor (beta chain) comes out of a study of blood T cell repertoires in COVID-19. The protocol was immunoSEQ multiplex PCR, while the TCRdb copy is restricted to in-frame clones and leaves out a portion. The table includes about 200,000 clones, around 87% detected once. V lost 6 bases to trimming and J lost 0 bases, with 9 bases between them. CDR1 and CDR2 (germline): MNHEY, SVGEGT. CDR3 length equals 14 residues. Residents of about two dozen US areas, aged roughly 18 to 89 years, made up the participants. Sequenced input: PBMCs or T cells enriched from blood (not recorded which). J is TRBJ1-5 and V is TRBV6-2 or TRBV6-3; no clear D gene. This receptor was taken from a woman aged 25 to 45 who had recovered from COVID-19. The CDR3 DNA follows: TGTGCCAGCAGCCATACTAATAGCAATCAGCCCCAGCATTTT. Translation gives CASSHTNSNQPQHF.